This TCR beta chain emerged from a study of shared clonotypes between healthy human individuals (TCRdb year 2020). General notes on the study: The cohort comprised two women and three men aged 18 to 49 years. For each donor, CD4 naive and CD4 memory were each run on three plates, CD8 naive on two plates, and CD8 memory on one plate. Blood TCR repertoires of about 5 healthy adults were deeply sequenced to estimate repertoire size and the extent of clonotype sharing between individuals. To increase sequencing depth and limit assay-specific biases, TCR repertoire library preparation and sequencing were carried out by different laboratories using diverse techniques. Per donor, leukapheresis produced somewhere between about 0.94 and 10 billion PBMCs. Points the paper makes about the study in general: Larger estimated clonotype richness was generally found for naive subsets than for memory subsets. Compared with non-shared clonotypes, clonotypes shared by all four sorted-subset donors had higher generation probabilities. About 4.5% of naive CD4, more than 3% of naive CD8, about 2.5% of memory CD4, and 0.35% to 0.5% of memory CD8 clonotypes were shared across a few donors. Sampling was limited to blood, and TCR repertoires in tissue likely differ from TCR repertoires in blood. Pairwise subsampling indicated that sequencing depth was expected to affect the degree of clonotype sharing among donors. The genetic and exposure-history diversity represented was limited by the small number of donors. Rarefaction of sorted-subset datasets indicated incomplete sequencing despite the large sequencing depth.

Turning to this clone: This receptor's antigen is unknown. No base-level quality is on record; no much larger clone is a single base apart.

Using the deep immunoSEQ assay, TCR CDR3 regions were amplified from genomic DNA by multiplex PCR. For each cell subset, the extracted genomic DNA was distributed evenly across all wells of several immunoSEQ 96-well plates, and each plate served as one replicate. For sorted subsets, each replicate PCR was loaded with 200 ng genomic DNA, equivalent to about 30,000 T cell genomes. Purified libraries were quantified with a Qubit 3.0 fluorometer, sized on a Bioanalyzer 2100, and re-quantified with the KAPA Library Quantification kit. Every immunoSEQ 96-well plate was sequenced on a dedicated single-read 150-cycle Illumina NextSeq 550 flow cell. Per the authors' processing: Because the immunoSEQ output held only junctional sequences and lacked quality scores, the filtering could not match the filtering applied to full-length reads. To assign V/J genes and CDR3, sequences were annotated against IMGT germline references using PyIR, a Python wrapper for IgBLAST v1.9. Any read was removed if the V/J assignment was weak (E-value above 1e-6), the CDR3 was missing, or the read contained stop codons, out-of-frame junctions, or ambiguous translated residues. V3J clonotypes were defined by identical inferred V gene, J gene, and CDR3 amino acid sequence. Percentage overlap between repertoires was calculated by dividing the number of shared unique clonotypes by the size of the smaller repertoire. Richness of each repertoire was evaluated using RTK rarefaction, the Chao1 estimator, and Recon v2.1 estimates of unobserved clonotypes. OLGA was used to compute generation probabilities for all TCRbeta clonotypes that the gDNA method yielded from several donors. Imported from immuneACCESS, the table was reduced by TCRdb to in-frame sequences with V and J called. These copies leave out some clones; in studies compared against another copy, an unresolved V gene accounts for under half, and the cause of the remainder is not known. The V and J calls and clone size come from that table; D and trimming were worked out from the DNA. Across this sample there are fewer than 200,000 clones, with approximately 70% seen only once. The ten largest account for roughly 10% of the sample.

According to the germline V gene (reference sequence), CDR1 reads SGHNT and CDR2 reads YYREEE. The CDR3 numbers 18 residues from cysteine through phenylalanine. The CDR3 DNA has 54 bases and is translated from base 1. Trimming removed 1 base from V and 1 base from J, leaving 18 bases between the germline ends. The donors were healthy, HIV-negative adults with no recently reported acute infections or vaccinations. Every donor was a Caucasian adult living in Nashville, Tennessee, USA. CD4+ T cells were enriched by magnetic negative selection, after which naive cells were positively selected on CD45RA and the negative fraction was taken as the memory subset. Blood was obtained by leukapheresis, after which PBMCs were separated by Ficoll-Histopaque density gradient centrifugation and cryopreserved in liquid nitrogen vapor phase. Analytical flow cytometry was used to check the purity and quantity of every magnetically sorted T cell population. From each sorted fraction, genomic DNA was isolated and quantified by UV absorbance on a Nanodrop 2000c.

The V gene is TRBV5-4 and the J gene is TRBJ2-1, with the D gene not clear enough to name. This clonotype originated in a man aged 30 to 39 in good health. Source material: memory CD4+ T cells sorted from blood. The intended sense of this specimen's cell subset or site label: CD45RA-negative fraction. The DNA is TGTGCCAGCAGCTTGCAAGGGCGTGGGATGCGGTCCTACAATGAGCAGTTCTTC. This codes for CASSLQGRGMRSYNEQFF.